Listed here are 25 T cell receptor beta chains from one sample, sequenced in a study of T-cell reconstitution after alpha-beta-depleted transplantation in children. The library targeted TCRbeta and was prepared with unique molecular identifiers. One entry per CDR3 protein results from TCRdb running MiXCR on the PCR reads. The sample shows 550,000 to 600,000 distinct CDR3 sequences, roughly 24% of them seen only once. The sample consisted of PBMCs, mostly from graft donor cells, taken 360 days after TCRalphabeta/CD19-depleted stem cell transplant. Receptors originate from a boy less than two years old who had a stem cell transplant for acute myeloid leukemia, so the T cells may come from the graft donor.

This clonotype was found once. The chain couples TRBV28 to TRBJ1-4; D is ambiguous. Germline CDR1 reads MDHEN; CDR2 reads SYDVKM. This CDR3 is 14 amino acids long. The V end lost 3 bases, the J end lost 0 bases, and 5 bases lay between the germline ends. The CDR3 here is CASSLPTTNEKLFF. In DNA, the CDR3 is TGTGCCAGCAGTTTGCCGACAACTAATGAAAAACTGTTTTTT.

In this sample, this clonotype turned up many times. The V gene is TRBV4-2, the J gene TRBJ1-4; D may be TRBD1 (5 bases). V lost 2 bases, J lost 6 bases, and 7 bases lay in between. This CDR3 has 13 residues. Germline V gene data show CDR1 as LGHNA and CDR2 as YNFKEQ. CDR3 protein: CASSQQGDEKLFF. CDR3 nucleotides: TGTGCCAGCAGCCAACAGGGAGATGAAAAACTGTTTTTT.

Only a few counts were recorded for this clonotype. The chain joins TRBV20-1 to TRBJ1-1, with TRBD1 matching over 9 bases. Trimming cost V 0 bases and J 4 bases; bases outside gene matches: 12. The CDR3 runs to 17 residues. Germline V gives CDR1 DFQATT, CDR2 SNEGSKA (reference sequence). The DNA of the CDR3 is TGCAGTGCTAGAGATCGCGACAGGGGGGGTTGGGGCACTGAAGCTTTCTTT. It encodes CSARDRDRGGWGTEAFF.

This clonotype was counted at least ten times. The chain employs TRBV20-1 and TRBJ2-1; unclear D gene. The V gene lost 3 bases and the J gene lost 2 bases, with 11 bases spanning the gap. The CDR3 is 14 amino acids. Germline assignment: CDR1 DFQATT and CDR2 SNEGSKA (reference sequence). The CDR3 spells CSASWRRAYNEQFF. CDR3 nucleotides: TGCAGTGCTAGTTGGCGGCGAGCCTACAATGAGCAGTTCTTC.

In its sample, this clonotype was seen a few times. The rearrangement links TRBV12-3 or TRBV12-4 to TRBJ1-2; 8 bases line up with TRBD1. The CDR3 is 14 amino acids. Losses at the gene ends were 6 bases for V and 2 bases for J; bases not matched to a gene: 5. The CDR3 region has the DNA TGTGCCAGCAGCGACAGGGGTGACAACTATGGCTACACCTTC. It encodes CASSDRGDNYGYTF.

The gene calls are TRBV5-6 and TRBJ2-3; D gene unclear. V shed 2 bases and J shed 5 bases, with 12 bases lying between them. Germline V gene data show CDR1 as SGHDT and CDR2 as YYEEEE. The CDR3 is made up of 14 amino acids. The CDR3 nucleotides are TGTGCCAGCAGCTTTAAAGGCAGAAGAGATACGCAGTATTTT. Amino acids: CASSFKGRRDTQYF.

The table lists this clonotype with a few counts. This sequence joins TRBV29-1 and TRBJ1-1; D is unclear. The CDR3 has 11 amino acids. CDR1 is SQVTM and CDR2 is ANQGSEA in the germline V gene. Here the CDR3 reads CSGLMNTEAFF. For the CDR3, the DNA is TGCTCCGGTCTGATGAACACTGAAGCTTTCTTT.

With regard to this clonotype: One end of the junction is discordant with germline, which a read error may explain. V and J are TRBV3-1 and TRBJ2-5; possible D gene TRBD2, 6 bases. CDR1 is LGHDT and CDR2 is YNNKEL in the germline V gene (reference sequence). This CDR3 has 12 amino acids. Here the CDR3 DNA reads TGTGCCAGAAGCCAAGGGAGGGAGACCCAGTACTTC. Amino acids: CARSQGRETQYF.

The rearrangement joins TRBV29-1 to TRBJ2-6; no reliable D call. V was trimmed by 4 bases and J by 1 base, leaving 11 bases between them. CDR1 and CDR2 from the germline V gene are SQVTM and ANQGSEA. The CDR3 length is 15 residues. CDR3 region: CSVAFDLSGANVLTF. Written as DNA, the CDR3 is TGCAGCGTTGCATTCGACCTTTCTGGGGCCAACGTCCTGACTTTC.

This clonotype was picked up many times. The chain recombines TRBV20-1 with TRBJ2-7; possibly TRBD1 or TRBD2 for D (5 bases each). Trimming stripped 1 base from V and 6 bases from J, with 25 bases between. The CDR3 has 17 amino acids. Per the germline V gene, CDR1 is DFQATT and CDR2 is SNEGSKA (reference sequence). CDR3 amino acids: CSARGDLRDGLFLEQYF. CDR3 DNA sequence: TGCAGTGCTAGAGGCGACCTCCGGGACGGGCTCTTTCTCGAGCAGTACTTC.

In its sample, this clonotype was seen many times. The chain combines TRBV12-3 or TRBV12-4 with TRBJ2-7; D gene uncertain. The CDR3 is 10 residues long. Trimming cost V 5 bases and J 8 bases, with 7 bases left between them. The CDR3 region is CASSGSQQYF. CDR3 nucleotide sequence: TGTGCCAGCAGTGGCTCCCAGCAGTACTTC.

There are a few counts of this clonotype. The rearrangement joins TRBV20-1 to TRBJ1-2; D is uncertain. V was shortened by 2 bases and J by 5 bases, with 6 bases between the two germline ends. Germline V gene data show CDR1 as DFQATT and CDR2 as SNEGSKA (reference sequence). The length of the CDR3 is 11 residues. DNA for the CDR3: TGCAGTGCTAGACGGCCGTATGGCTACACCTTC. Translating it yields CSARRPYGYTF.

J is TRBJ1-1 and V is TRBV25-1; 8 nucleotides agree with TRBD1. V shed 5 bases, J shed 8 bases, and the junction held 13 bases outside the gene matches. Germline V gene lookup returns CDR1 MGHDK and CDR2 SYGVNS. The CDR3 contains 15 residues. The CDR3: CASSSGRTGSPEAFF. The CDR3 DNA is TGTGCCAGCAGTTCTGGTCGGACAGGGAGCCCCGAAGCTTTCTTT.

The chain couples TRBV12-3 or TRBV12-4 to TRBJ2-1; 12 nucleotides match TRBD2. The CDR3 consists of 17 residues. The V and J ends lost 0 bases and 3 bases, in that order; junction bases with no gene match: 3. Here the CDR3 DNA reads TGTGCCAGCAGTTTAGCTACTAGCGGGGGGCTCTACAATGAGCAGTTCTTC. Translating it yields CASSLATSGGLYNEQFF.

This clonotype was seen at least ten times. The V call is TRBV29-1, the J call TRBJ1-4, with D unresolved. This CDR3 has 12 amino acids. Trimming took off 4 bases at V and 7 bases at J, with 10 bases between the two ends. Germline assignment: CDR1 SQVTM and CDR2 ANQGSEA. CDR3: CSVVLMGEKLFF. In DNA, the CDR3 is TGCAGCGTTGTCCTCATGGGTGAAAAACTGTTTTTT.

The chain's CDR3 is CSVAGAVNTEAFF. CDR3 sequence (DNA): TGCAGCGTGGCGGGGGCGGTGAACACTGAAGCTTTCTTT. The gene calls are TRBV29-1 and TRBJ1-1; the D gene is possibly TRBD1 (6 bases). This CDR3 comprises 13 residues. V was shortened by 6 bases and J by 0 bases, with 11 bases between the two germline ends. Germline values: CDR1 SQVTM, CDR2 ANQGSEA.

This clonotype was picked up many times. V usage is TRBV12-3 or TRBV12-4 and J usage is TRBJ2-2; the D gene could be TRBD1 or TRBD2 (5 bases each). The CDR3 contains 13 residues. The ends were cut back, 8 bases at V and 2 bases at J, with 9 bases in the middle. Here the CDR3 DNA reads TGTGCCAGCCGGGACGAAAACACCGGGGAGCTGTTTTTT. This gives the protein CASRDENTGELFF.

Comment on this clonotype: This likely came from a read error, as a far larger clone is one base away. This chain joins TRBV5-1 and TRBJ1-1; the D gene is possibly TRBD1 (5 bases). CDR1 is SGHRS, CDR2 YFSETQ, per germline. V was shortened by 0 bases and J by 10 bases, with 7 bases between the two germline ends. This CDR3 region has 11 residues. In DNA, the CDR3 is TGCGCCAGCAGCTTGGGGGGGGTAGCTTTCTTT. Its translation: CASSLGGVAFF.

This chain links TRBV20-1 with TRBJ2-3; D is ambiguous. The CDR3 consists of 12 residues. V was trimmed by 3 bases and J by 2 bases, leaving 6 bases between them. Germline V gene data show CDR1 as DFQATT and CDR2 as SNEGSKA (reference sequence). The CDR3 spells CSARTATDTQYF. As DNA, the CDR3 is TGCAGTGCTAGGACGGCCACAGATACGCAGTATTTT.

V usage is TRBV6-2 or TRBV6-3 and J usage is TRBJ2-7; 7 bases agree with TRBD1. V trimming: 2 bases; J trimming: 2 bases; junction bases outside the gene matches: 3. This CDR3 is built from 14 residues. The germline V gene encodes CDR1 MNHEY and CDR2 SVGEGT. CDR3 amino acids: CASSYRDSTYEQYF. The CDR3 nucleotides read TGTGCCAGCAGTTACCGGGACAGCACCTACGAGCAGTACTTC.

CDR3 in amino acids: CASSPGVFGGSYEQNV. The CDR3 coding sequence is TGTGCCAGCAGCCCTGGGGTCTTTGGAGGGAGCTACGAGCAGAACGTC. The J gene is TRBJ2-7, the V gene TRBV7-9; D is possibly TRBD2 (6 bases). The CDR3 length is 16 residues. Germline CDR1 and CDR2: SEHNR and FQNEAQ (reference sequence).

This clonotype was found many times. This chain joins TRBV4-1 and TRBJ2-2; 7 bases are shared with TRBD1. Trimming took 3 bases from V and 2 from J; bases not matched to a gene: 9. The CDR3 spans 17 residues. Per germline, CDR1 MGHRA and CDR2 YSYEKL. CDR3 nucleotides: TGCGCCAGCAGCCAGGGAACAGACAGGGTAAACACCGGGGAGCTGTTTTTT. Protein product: CASSQGTDRVNTGELFF.

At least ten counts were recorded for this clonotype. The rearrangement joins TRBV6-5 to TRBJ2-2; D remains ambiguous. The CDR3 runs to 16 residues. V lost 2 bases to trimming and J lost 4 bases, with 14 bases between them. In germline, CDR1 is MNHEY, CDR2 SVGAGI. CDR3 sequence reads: CASSYRVARSTGELFF. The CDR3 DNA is TGTGCCAGCAGTTACCGGGTAGCCCGGAGCACCGGGGAGCTGTTTTTT.

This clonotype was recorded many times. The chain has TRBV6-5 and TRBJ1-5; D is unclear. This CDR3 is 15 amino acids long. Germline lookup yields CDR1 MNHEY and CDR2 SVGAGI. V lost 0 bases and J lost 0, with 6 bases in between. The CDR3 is CASSYSAYSNQPQHF. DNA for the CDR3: TGTGCCAGCAGTTACTCTGCATATAGCAATCAGCCCCAGCATTTT.

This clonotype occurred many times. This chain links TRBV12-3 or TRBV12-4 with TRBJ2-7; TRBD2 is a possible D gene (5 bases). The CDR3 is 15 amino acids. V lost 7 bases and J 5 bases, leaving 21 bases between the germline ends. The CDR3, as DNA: TGTGCCAGCATTCCCTCGGGGAGAAGGCAACACGAGCAGTACTTC. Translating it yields CASIPSGRRQHEQYF.